This T cell receptor beta chain was captured in a study of T cells in Graves' hyperthyroidism and ophthalmopathy. V was cut by 0 bases and J by 6 bases, with 16 bases left in between. The CDR3 runs to 15 residues. Germline CDR1 reads SGHRS; CDR2 reads YFSETQ. RNA transcripts yielded amplified TCR beta CDR3 regions. A set of HTBI primers served as the primers for a first-round RT-PCR of the TCR CDR3. Via MiXCR, TCRdb re-called the multiplex PCR reads, giving one row per CDR3 protein. The sample has over 200,000 distinct CDR3 sequences, less than 15% seen once. The V call is TRBV5-1, the J call TRBJ2-7; D unresolved. Sequencing was carried out using blood. The TCR comes from a woman between 40 and 50 years old with Graves' hyperthyroidism that later progressed to Graves' ophthalmopathy. CDR3 protein: CASSLVTQPPCEQYF. The CDR3 DNA reads as TGCGCCAGCAGCTTGGTGACACAACCCCCCTGCGAGCAGTACTTC. The full variable domain, completed using reference TRBV5-1 and TRBJ2-7, is KAGVTQTPRYLIKTRGQQVTLSCSPISGHRSVSWYQQTPGQGLQFLFEYFSETQRNKGNFPGRFSGRQFSNSRSEMNVSTLELGDSALYLCASSLVTQPPCEQYFGPGTRLTVT.